This passage covers 26 T cell receptor beta chains from one sample sequenced in a study of T cells after yellow fever vaccination (dated by TCRdb to between 2018 and 2020). According to the study, the label for this sample's treatment or condition signals: live attenuated yellow fever vaccine strain. Library preparation was by 5' RACE. TCRdb lists the instrument as Illumina NovaSeq 6000. The public sequencing data were trimmed at Q25 with fastp and processed into clonotypes with MiXCR by TCRdb, which kept only in-frame beta chains. Each entry merges the rows of one CDR3 protein and shows their most common DNA and genes. For this sample the table gives 200,000 to 250,000 distinct CDR3 sequences, of which approximately 3.3% were detected only once. The biggest ten clones account for roughly 3% of the sample. This specimen was CD4+ T cells sorted from PBMCs, taken 10 days after the yellow fever booster vaccination. The receptors here all came from a man in his late teens or twenties who received the YFV17D yellow fever vaccine.

The chain employs TRBV4-2 and TRBJ2-2; 9 nucleotides line up with TRBD2. V gave up 0 bases and J gave up 4 bases; unmatched junction bases: 6. Looked up from germline, CDR1 is LGHNA and CDR2 is YNFKEQ. The CDR3 covers 17 residues. CDR3 region: CASSQEGASGVTGELFF. The CDR3 DNA sequence: TGTGCCAGCAGCCAAGAGGGGGCTAGCGGGGTCACCGGGGAGCTGTTTTTT.

This clonotype was observed a few times. The chain carries TRBV5-6 and TRBJ2-6, with no clear D. Germline CDR1 and CDR2: SGHDT and YYEEEE. Between the trimmed V and J ends, which lost 9 bases and 0 bases, there was a span of 4 bases. This CDR3 spans 12 amino acids. Here the CDR3 reads CATSSGANVLTF. The CDR3 DNA follows: TGTGCCACAAGCTCTGGGGCCAACGTCCTGACTTTC.

This clonotype was seen ten or more times. The chain recombines TRBV6-2 or TRBV6-3 with TRBJ2-2; D possibly uses TRBD1 or TRBD2 (5 bases each). Germline V gives CDR1 MNHEY, CDR2 SVGEGT. V was clipped by 6 bases and J by 1 base, with 9 bases between them. CDR3 length: 14 amino acids. CDR3 loop: CASSPGRNTGELFF. The CDR3 bases are TGTGCCAGCAGCCCGGGACGGAACACCGGGGAGCTGTTTTTT.

CDR3: CASSSDRGYGYTF. The CDR3 region has the DNA TGTGCCAGTAGTTCGGACAGGGGCTATGGCTACACCTTC. This chain links TRBV19 with TRBJ1-2, with 9 nucleotides matching TRBD1. The ends lost 5 bases at V and 4 bases at J; junction bases unmatched: 2. CDR1 LNHDA and CDR2 SQIVND come from the germline V gene (reference sequence). CDR3 length: 13 amino acids.

This clonotype has more than one count but fewer than ten. The gene calls are TRBV6-2 or TRBV6-3 and TRBJ2-5; no clear D gene. Germline V gene sequence: CDR1 MNHEY, CDR2 SVGEGT. CDR3 size: 14 residues. V lost 6 bases, J lost 4 bases, and 15 bases lay in between. CDR3 nucleotide sequence: TGTGCCAGCAGCCCCTGGACCTCGTCAGAGACCCAGTACTTC. It specifies CASSPWTSSETQYF.

This chain uses TRBV5-1 with TRBJ1-5, with 7 bases identical to TRBD1. This CDR3 spans 14 amino acids. Germline V lookup: CDR1 SGHRS, CDR2 YFSETQ. V shed 1 base, J shed 4 bases, and the junction held 2 bases outside the gene matches. This chain's CDR3 is CASSLMGQNQPQHF. The CDR3 DNA reads as TGCGCCAGCAGCTTGATGGGACAGAATCAGCCCCAGCATTTT.

This clonotype came up many times. This chain links TRBV20-1 with TRBJ2-7; possibly TRBD2 for D (6 bases). Trimming cost V 0 bases and J 7 bases, with 13 bases left between them. The CDR3 totals 13 residues. The germline gives CDR1 DFQATT, CDR2 SNEGSKA (reference sequence). CDR3 bases: TGCAGTGCTAGAGATTATGGGACTGGGGAGCAGTACGTC. Translating gives CSARDYGTGEQYV.

This clonotype showed up just a few times. Relative to the germline gene, one junction end is altered; a read error may explain this. The chain couples TRBV5-6 to TRBJ1-6; TRBD1 might be the D (5 bases). There are 14 residues in the CDR3. The germline V gene has CDR1 SGHDT and CDR2 YYEEEE. The CDR3 spells CASSPRVGNSPLHF. The CDR3 nucleotides read TGTGCCAGCAGCCCCAGGGTGGGGAATTCGCCCCTCCACTTT. Full variable domain (missing parts from reference TRBV5-6 and TRBJ1-6): DAGVTQSPTHLIKTRGQQVTLRCSPKSGHDTVSWYQQALGQGPQFIFQYYEEEERQRGNFPDRFSGHQFPNYSSELNVNALLLGDSALYLCASSPRVGNSPLHFGNGTRLTVT.

This clonotype was seen at least ten times. This chain links TRBV6-6 with TRBJ1-5; weak D call: TRBD1 (5 bases). Trimming shortened V by 6 bases and J by 3 bases, and 9 bases separated the two germline ends. Germline V lookup: CDR1 MNHNY, CDR2 SVGAGI (reference sequence). The CDR3 has 13 residues. The CDR3, as DNA: TGTGCCAGCAGCCTGGACAACAATCAGCCCCAGCATTTT. Its translation is CASSLDNNQPQHF.

The sample holds many counts of this clonotype. V and J are TRBV5-5 and TRBJ2-7; 10 bases agree with TRBD2. This CDR3 has 15 amino acids. The trim removed 0 bases at V and 3 bases at J, leaving 3 bases unmatched. Germline V CDR1 and CDR2: SGHKS, YYEKEE (reference sequence). CDR3 amino acids: CASSLAASGGYEQYF. CDR3 DNA: TGTGCCAGCAGCTTGGCGGCTAGCGGGGGCTACGAGCAGTACTTC.

This clonotype turned up a few times. The V gene is TRBV4-3, the J gene TRBJ1-2; D is unclear. CDR3 length: 14 amino acids. Trimming left V 0 bases short and J 8 bases short, with 13 bases between. The germline gives CDR1 LGHNA, CDR2 YSLEER. The CDR3 coding sequence is TGCGCCAGCAGCCAAGAGGGTTGGGGAAAAGGCTACACCTTC. It codes for CASSQEGWGKGYTF.

The rearrangement links TRBV30 to TRBJ2-7; 8 nucleotides match TRBD1. V was clipped by 0 bases and J by 4 bases; unmatched bases: 2. The germline V gene has CDR1 GTSNPN and CDR2 SVGIG (reference sequence). There are 13 residues in the CDR3. The CDR3 is CAWSVDRGYEQYF. The CDR3, as DNA: TGTGCCTGGAGTGTCGACAGGGGATACGAGCAGTACTTC. Supplemented by reference TRBV30 and TRBJ2-7, the full variable domain reads SQTIHQWPATLVQPVGSPLSLECTVEGTSNPNLYWYRQAAGRGLQLLFYSVGIGQISSEVPQNLSASRPQDRQFILSSKKLLLSDSGFYLCAWSVDRGYEQYFGPGTRLTVT.

The sample holds a few counts of this clonotype. This chain uses TRBV19 with TRBJ2-6; D is undetermined. The V gene's germline CDR1 is LNHDA and CDR2 SQIVND (reference sequence). Trimming stripped 6 bases from V and 5 bases from J, with 20 bases between. The CDR3 consists of 17 residues. The CDR3 is CASSRSRATLWANVLTF. CDR3 bases: TGTGCCAGTAGCCGATCCCGGGCGACGTTATGGGCCAACGTCCTGACTTTC.

The chain links TRBV7-2 to TRBJ1-2, with D perhaps matching TRBD1 (5 bases). The germline V and J ends were trimmed by 2 bases and 4 bases, with 14 bases remaining between them. Looked up from germline, CDR1 is SGHTA and CDR2 is FQGNSA. CDR3 length equals 15 residues. CDR3 sequence (DNA): TGTGCCAGCAGCTTATCGGCTGGGGCGGGCTATGGCTACACCTTC. Translating gives CASSLSAGAGYGYTF.

At least ten counts were recorded for this clonotype. The gene calls are TRBV6-2 or TRBV6-3 and TRBJ2-3; the match to TRBD1 covers 11 bases. The germline gives CDR1 MNHEY, CDR2 SVGEGT. The CDR3 extends over 14 amino acids. The V segment lost 4 bases and the J segment 9 bases; nucleotides outside the gene matches: 6. The CDR3 sequence is CASSSGQGVQTQYF. The DNA of the CDR3 is TGTGCCAGCAGTTCGGGACAGGGGGTACAAACGCAGTATTTT.

The sample holds many counts of this clonotype. The J gene is TRBJ2-3, the V gene TRBV2; 12 bases agree with TRBD2. CDR1 and CDR2 (germline): SNHLY, FYNNEI. This CDR3 spans 15 amino acids. V lost 7 bases and J lost 4; bases outside the gene matches: 6. CDR3 nucleotides: TGTGCCAGCATGGAGACTAGCGGGGGCGCAGATACGCAGTATTTT. It is translated as CASMETSGGADTQYF.

At least ten counts were recorded for this clonotype. The rearrangement joins TRBV7-3 to TRBJ2-5, with a tentative D call TRBD2 (6 bases). V was shortened by 3 bases and J by 2 bases, with 7 bases between the two germline ends. Per the germline V gene, CDR1 is SGHTA and CDR2 is FQGTGA. The CDR3 consists of 13 residues. The CDR3 here is CASSLDYQETQYF. Written as DNA, the CDR3 is TGTGCCAGCAGCTTGGACTATCAAGAGACCCAGTACTTC.

This clonotype occurred many times. V gene TRBV5-4 combines with J gene TRBJ2-3, with D perhaps TRBD1 (5 bases). The CDR3 covers 14 residues. Germline values: CDR1 SGHNT, CDR2 YYREEE (reference sequence). Trimming removed 0 bases from V and 13 bases from J, with 18 bases in between. In nucleotides, the CDR3 is TGTGCCAGCAGCTTGGGGCAAACAGGTGGTATTAAGTATTTT. This encodes CASSLGQTGGIKYF.

The table lists this clonotype with a few counts. This chain joins TRBV6-1 and TRBJ1-2; no definite D call. This CDR3 contains 14 residues. The V gene's germline CDR1 is MNHNS and CDR2 SASEGT. Trimming pared 5 bases from V and 1 base from J, leaving 11 bases between. This CDR3 reads CASSWERYNYGYTF. CDR3 bases: TGTGCCAGCAGTTGGGAGAGATATAACTATGGCTACACCTTC.

This clonotype was observed a handful of times. The chain has TRBV3-1 and TRBJ1-1; D unclear. This CDR3 has 12 amino acids. V was clipped by 4 bases and J by 5 bases, with 8 bases between them. Germline CDR1 is LGHDT and CDR2 is YNNKEL (reference sequence). The CDR3 protein is CASSLGLTEAFF. In nucleotides, the CDR3 is TGTGCCAGCAGCCTAGGGCTTACTGAAGCTTTCTTT.

Only a few counts were recorded for this clonotype. V is TRBV5-1 and J is TRBJ1-3; D perhaps matches TRBD1 (5 bases). The CDR3 is 14 amino acids. Trimming stripped 4 bases from V and 8 bases from J, with 16 bases between. CDR1 is SGHRS and CDR2 is YFSETQ in the germline V gene. The CDR3 loop reads CASSAGTPADTIYF. The CDR3 DNA is TGCGCCAGCAGCGCCGGGACGCCCGCGGACACCATATATTTT.

In this sample, this clonotype turned up a few times. The rearrangement uses TRBV28 and TRBJ2-7; 8 bases line up with TRBD2. The junction had 4 bases not matched to a gene; V was cut back by 8 bases and J by 7 bases. Germline assignment: CDR1 MDHEN and CDR2 SYDVKM. The CDR3 contains 11 residues. This CDR3 is CASGGGGEQYV. Written as DNA, the CDR3 is TGTGCCAGCGGTGGCGGGGGGGAGCAGTACGTC.

This clonotype was recorded a few times. The gene calls are TRBV14 and TRBJ2-2; D is ambiguous. The CDR3 contains 15 residues. The V and J ends lost 5 bases and 0 bases respectively, with 10 bases between them. From germline, CDR1 is SGHDN and CDR2 FVKESK. Here the CDR3 reads CASSEAITNTGELFF. CDR3 sequence (DNA): TGTGCCAGCAGCGAGGCGATAACGAACACCGGGGAGCTGTTTTTT.

This clonotype has just a few counts. The chain links TRBV5-8 to TRBJ1-5; tentatively, D is TRBD1 (5 bases). V was shortened by 3 bases and J by 9 bases, with 16 bases between the two germline ends. CDR3 length: 14 amino acids. Germline CDR1 is SGHTS and CDR2 is YDEGEE. CDR3 sequence reads: CASSSGTHIGPQHF. The CDR3 DNA follows: TGTGCCAGCAGCTCCGGGACGCACATCGGGCCCCAGCATTTT.

This clonotype was found many times. This chain joins TRBV4-2 and TRBJ2-3; no clear D. Germline V gene sequence: CDR1 LGHNA, CDR2 YNFKEQ. This CDR3 has 15 residues. The ends were cut back, 0 bases at V and 4 bases at J, with 11 bases in the middle. CDR3 coding DNA: TGTGCCAGCAGCCAAGAAGGAGTTAGGGCAGATACGCAGTATTTT. Its protein product is CASSQEGVRADTQYF.

This clonotype was detected ten times or more. The chain employs TRBV7-2 and TRBJ2-5; the match to TRBD2 covers 13 bases. Losses at the gene ends were 3 bases for V and 5 bases for J; bases not matched to a gene: 6. The CDR3 extends over 16 amino acids. Germline CDR1 reads SGHTA; CDR2 reads FQGNSA. The DNA of the CDR3 is TGTGCCAGCAGCTTGGCGACTAGCGGGGGGCAGGAGACCCAGTACTTC. Protein: CASSLATSGGQETQYF.